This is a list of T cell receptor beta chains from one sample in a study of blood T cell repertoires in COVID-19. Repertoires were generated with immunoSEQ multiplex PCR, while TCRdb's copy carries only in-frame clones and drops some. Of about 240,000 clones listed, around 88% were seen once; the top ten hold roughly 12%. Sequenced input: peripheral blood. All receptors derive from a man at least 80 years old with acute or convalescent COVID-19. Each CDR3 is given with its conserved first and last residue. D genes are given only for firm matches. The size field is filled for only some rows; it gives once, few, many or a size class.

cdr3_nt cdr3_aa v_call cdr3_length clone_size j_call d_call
TGTGCCAGCCTGCGGGAACCACAAGAGACCCAGTACTTC CASLREPQETQYF TRBV2 13 . TRBJ2-5 .
TGTGCCAGTAGTATGTCCTGGGGGGACACTGAAGCTTTCTTT CASSMSWGDTEAFF TRBV19 14 . TRBJ1-1 .
TGTGCCAGCAGCCAAGCTACTGGCGGGGTGCAGTACTTC CASSQATGGVQYF TRBV3-1/TRBV3-2 13 . TRBJ2-7 .
TGTGCCAGCAGTGAAGGAGGGGGTATCGGTTCACCCCTCCACTTT CASSEGGGIGSPLHF TRBV2 15 . TRBJ1-6 .
TGCGCCAGCAGCTCCGGGAGCCCCTTGGCTGAAGCTTTCTTT CASSSGSPLAEAFF TRBV5-1 14 . TRBJ1-1 .
TGTGCCAGCAGCGTAAGTGGACAGGGACCCGACGAGCAGTACTTC CASSVSGQGPDEQYF TRBV9 15 . TRBJ2-7 TRBD1
TGTGCCAGCTCTTATGCCCGGACACCCAATGAAAAACTGTTTTTT CASSYARTPNEKLFF TRBV18 15 . TRBJ1-4 .
TGCGCCAGCAGCCAAGGGGACTATAACAATGAGCAGTTCTTC CASSQGDYNNEQFF TRBV4-1 14 once TRBJ2-1 TRBD2
TGCGCCAGCAGCCAAGGAGGATACGGAAACACCATATATTTT CASSQGGYGNTIYF TRBV4-3 14 . TRBJ1-3 .
TGTGCCAGCAGTTACAGACCCCCCAGGGTGGAAAATGGCTACACCTTC CASSYRPPRVENGYTF TRBV6-5 16 . TRBJ1-2 .
TGTGCCAGCAGCTTAAAAGCGGGCGAGACCCAGTACTTC CASSLKAGETQYF TRBV11-1 13 . TRBJ2-5 .
TGTGCCAGCAGCCGGGGGCTAGCGGGAGATGAGCAGTTCTTC CASSRGLAGDEQFF TRBV11-3 14 . TRBJ2-1 TRBD2
TGTGCCAGCAAAGGGGCCGCGAACACCGGGGAGCTGTTTTTT CASKGAANTGELFF TRBV28 14 . TRBJ2-2 .
TGTGCCAGCAGCTTGTTACAGAGCCTTAGGGAGACCCAGTACTTC CASSLLQSLRETQYF TRBV5-6 15 . TRBJ2-5 .
TGTGCCACCAGCAGAGAGGGGGAGGGCGCCTACGAGCAGTACTTC CATSREGEGAYEQYF TRBV15 15 . TRBJ2-7 TRBD2
TGTGCCAGCAGCCAAAGGGGGACCACCGGGGAGCTGTTTTTT CASSQRGTTGELFF TRBV3-1/TRBV3-2 14 once TRBJ2-2 .
TGTGCCAGCAGTTTTGGTGGCAGATCTAGCACAGATACGCAGTATTTT CASSFGGRSSTDTQYF TRBV28 16 once TRBJ2-3 .
TGTGCCAGCAGCGGAGCGAGCAATCAGCCCCAGCATTTT CASSGASNQPQHF TRBV7-9 13 . TRBJ1-5 .
TGTGCCAGCAGACTGGGACAGGGAATAGGCACTGAAGCTTTCTTT CASRLGQGIGTEAFF TRBV6-4 15 . TRBJ1-1 TRBD1
TGTGCCAGCAGCTCCTTGACTAGCGGGAGGGTTTCAGATACGCAGTATTTT CASSSLTSGRVSDTQYF TRBV7-8 17 . TRBJ2-3 TRBD2
TGTGCCAGCAGCTTCAAACCCCAGGGGTCGGAGCAGTTCTTC CASSFKPQGSEQFF TRBV3-1/TRBV3-2 14 . TRBJ2-1 .
TGCGCCAGCAGAAGTACTAGCGGGGCGAATGAGCAGTTCTTC CASRSTSGANEQFF TRBV5-1 14 . TRBJ2-1 TRBD2
TGCGCCAGCAGCCTCAGGGTTGTGGGCACAGATACGCAGTATTTT CASSLRVVGTDTQYF TRBV5-1 15 . TRBJ2-3 .
TGTGCCAGTAGCCCCGACAGAAACCTCAATCAGCCCCAGCATTTT CASSPDRNLNQPQHF TRBV19 15 . TRBJ1-5 .
TGTGCCAGCTCCGCCGGGACAGGGGGCTTCGGAAACACCATATATTTT CASSAGTGGFGNTIYF TRBV19 16 . TRBJ1-3 TRBD1
TGTGCCAGCTCACCACCGCAGGGACAGGGAAGCTACGAGCAGTACTTC CASSPPQGQGSYEQYF TRBV18 16 . TRBJ2-7 TRBD1
TGTGCCAGCAGCGCCACATCGAACTACAAGGCCCACACCTTC CASSATSNYKAHTF TRBV9 14 few TRBJ1-2 .
TGTGCCAGCAGCTCTCTACCCCCGGGGGTCACCGGGGAGCTGTTTTTT CASSSLPPGVTGELFF TRBV9 16 . TRBJ2-2 .
TGTGCCAGCAGCGTCATTGGACAGGCCGGCGCTGAAGCTTTCTTT CASSVIGQAGAEAFF TRBV5-8 15 . TRBJ1-1 TRBD1
TGTGCCAGCAAGACTAGCGGGAGGGCCAACACCGGGGAGCTGTTTTTT CASKTSGRANTGELFF TRBV27 16 once TRBJ2-2 TRBD2
TGTGCCAGCAGTGCTACAGGGAACACTGAAGCTTTCTTT CASSATGNTEAFF TRBV12-3/TRBV12-4 13 . TRBJ1-1 .
TGTGCCATCAACCGCGGTCACACAGATACGCAGTATTTT CAINRGHTDTQYF TRBV10-3 13 . TRBJ2-3 .
TGTGCCAGCAGGCGGGGGACGGGGAGCTCCTACGAGCAGTACTTC CASRRGTGSSYEQYF TRBV28 15 . TRBJ2-7 TRBD2
TGTGCCAGCAGCAGAACAGGGAACACTGAAGCTTTCTTT CASSRTGNTEAFF TRBV6-5 13 . TRBJ1-1 .
TGTGCCAGCAGTTATGGGACAGGGCATCAGCCCCAGCATTTT CASSYGTGHQPQHF TRBV6-2/TRBV6-3 14 . TRBJ1-5 TRBD1
TGTGCCAGCAGTTTAAGGCAGGGGGGTACGGAGCAGTACTTC CASSLRQGGTEQYF TRBV27 14 . TRBJ2-7 .
TGTGCTAGTGCCTCGATACGCGTTTGGGGTGAAGGGACTAGCGGGAGGCATGAGCAGTTCTTC CASASIRVWGEGTSGRHEQFF TRBV12-5 21 . TRBJ2-1 TRBD2
TGTGCCAGTAGCCCCGGGACAGGGGGTACCTACGAGCAGTACTTC CASSPGTGGTYEQYF TRBV19 15 . TRBJ2-7 TRBD1
TGTGCCAGCAGTTATACAAGTTACAATGAGCAGTTCTTC CASSYTSYNEQFF TRBV12-3/TRBV12-4 13 . TRBJ2-1 .
TGTGCCAGCAGTATTGGGACAGGGGGTAGTTATGGCTACACCTTC CASSIGTGGSYGYTF TRBV2 15 . TRBJ1-2 TRBD1
TGTGCCAGCAGTGAATTGAGGGACAGACACTATGGCTACACCTTC CASSELRDRHYGYTF TRBV2 15 . TRBJ1-2 TRBD1
TGTGCCAGCAGCTTGCCGCAGCGGGGGGAGTTCTTC CASSLPQRGEFF TRBV5-5 12 . TRBJ2-1 TRBD2
TGTGCCAGCAGCCCCCGACAGGGGAAAAATTCACCCCTCCACTTT CASSPRQGKNSPLHF TRBV9 15 . TRBJ1-6 TRBD1
TGTGCCAGCAGTATGAACAGGGAAAGTAGGTACGAGCAGTACTTC CASSMNRESRYEQYF TRBV2 15 . TRBJ2-7 .
TGTGCCAGCAGCTTAGATTTGGGAGGCACTGAAGCTTTCTTT CASSLDLGGTEAFF TRBV7-6 14 . TRBJ1-1 .
TGTGCCAGTAAGAGGAGGGAAATTAATCAGCCCCAGCATTTT CASKRREINQPQHF TRBV19 14 . TRBJ1-5 .
TGTGCCAGCAGCCATGGACTCTGGGCTAACTATGGCTACACCTTC CASSHGLWANYGYTF TRBV3-1/TRBV3-2 15 . TRBJ1-2 .
TGTGCCAGCAGTTTCTCCCGGGTGGGTGAGCAGTTCTTC CASSFSRVGEQFF TRBV27 13 . TRBJ2-1 .